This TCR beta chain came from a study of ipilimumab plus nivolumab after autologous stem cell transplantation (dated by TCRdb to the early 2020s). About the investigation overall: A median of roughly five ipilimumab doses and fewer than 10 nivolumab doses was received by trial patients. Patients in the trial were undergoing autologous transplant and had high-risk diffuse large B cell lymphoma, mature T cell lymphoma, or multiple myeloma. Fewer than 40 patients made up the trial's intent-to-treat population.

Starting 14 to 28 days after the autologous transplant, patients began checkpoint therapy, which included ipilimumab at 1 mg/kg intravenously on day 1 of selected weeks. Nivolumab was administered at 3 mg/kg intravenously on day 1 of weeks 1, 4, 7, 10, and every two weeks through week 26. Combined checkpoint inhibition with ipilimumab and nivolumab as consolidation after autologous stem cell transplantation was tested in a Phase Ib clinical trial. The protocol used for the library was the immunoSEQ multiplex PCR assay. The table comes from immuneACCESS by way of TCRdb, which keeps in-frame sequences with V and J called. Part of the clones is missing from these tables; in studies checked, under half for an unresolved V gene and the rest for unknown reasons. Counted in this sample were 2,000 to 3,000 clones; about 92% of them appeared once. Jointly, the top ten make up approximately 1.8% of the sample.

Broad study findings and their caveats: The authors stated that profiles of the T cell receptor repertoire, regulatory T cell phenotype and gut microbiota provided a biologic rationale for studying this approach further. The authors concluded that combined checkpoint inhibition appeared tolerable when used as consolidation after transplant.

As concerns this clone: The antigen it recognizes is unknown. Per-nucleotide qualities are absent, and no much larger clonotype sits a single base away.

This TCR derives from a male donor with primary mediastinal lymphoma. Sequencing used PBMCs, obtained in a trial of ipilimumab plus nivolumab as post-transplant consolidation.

The nucleotide sequence reads TGTGCCAGCAGTTTATACACCGGGGAGCTGTTTTTT. Translated, this is CASSLYTGELFF. The V gene is TRBV28 and the J gene is TRBJ2-2, with no reliable assignment of the D segment. The germline V gene encodes CDR1 MDHEN and CDR2 SYDVKM. From the cysteine up to the phenylalanine, the CDR3 has a length of 12 residues. Of the read, only the CDR3 DNA is kept; its 36 bases are in frame from base 1. Between the V and J ends, shortened by 1 base and 3 bases respectively, the junction contains 0 bases.